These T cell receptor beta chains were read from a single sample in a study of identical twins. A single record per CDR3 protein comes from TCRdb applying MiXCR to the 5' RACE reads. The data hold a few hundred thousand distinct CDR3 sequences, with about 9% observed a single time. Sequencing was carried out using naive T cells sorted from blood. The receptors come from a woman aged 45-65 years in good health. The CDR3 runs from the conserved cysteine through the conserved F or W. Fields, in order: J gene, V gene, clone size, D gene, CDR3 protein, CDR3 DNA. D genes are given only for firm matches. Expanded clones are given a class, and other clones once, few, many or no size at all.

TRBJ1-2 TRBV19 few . CASSILGGSGYTF TGTGCCAGTAGTATTCTGGGGGGAAGCGGCTACACCTTC
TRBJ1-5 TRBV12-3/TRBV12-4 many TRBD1 CASSADRVNQPQHF TGTGCCAGCAGTGCTGACAGGGTCAATCAGCCCCAGCATTTT
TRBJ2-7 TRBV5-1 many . CASSSPLYEQYF TGCGCCAGCAGCTCACCCCTCTACGAGCAGTACTTC
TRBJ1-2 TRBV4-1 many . CASSQDARDYGYTF TGCGCCAGCAGCCAAGATGCCAGGGACTATGGCTACACCTTC
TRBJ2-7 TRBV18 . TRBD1 CASSPVAGGREQYF TGTGCCAGCTCACCAGTGGCAGGGGGCCGCGAGCAGTACTTC
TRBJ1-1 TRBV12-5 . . CASDLKTGSSEAFF TGTGCTAGTGATTTAAAAACAGGGTCCTCTGAAGCTTTCTTT
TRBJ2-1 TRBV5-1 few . CASSSASGSSYNEQFF TGCGCCAGCAGCTCCGCGAGCGGAAGCTCCTACAATGAGCAGTTCTTC
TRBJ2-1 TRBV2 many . CASSGVGYNEQFF TGTGCCAGCTCGGGAGTCGGTTACAATGAGCAGTTCTTC
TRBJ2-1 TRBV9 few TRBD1 CASSPVDRGRGAGRNEQFF TGTGCCAGCAGCCCAGTGGACAGGGGGCGCGGAGCGGGAAGGAATGAGCAGTTCTTC
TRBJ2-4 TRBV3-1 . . CASSLEGGRKNVQYF TGTGCCAGCAGCCTGGAGGGGGGGCGGAAAAACGTTCAGTACTTC
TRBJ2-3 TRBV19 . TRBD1 CASSARDRVMDTQYF TGTGCCAGTAGTGCCAGGGACAGGGTGATGGATACGCAGTATTTT
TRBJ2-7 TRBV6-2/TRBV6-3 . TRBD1 CASSSRDRPPYEQYF TGTGCCAGCAGTTCCCGGGACAGGCCGCCCTACGAGCAGTACTTC
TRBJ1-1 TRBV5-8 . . CASSTRISRVTEAFF TGTGCCAGCAGCACCCGAATTTCGAGGGTCACTGAAGCTTTCTTT
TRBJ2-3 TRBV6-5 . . CASSYLATFSQAQYF TGTGCCAGCAGTTATTTGGCTACATTCTCTCAGGCGCAGTATTTT
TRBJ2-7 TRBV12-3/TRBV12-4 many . CASRVSFYEQYF TGTGCCAGCAGGGTTTCGTTCTACGAGCAGTACTTC
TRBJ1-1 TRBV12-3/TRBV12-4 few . CASSLAGTTTEAFF TGTGCCAGCAGTTTGGCAGGGACTACCACTGAAGCTTTCTTT
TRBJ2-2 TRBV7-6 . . CASSLEVTVTPGELFF TGTGCCAGCAGCTTAGAGGTGACAGTAACTCCTGGGGAGCTGTTTTTT
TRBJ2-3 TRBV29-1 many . CSVVRGEDTDTQYF TGCAGCGTAGTCCGAGGGGAAGACACAGATACGCAGTATTTT
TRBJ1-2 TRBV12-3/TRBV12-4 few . CASSPGPFYGYTF TGTGCCAGCAGTCCGGGGCCTTTCTATGGCTACACCTTC
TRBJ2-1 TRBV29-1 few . CSVEAQSNNEQFF TGCAGCGTTGAGGCACAGTCCAACAATGAGCAGTTCTTC
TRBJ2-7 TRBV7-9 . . CASSFVTEEGFEQYF TGTGCCAGCAGCTTTGTGACCGAAGAGGGGTTCGAGCAGTACTTC
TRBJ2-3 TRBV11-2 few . CASRLAGTTDTQYF TGTGCCAGCAGATTAGCTGGGACCACAGATACGCAGTATTTT
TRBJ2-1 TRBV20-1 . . CSAARGGSYNEQFF TGCAGTGCTGCTAGAGGGGGCTCCTACAATGAGCAGTTCTTC
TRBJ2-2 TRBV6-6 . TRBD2 CASSAGGQYTGELFF TGTGCCAGCTCGGCGGGAGGGCAGTACACCGGGGAGCTGTTTTTT
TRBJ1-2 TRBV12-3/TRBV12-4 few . CASSLEGGNYGYTF TGTGCCAGCAGTTTAGAGGGGGGCAACTATGGCTACACCTTC
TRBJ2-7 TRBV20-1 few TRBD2 CSAHLEGRETYEQYF TGCAGTGCCCATCTCGAAGGGCGGGAGACCTACGAGCAGTACTTC
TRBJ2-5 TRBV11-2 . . CASTRWGTQETQYF TGTGCCAGCACCAGGTGGGGGACCCAAGAGACCCAGTACTTC
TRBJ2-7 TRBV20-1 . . CSARDLSRWTYEQYF TGCAGTGCTAGAGATCTTTCGAGGTGGACCTACGAGCAGTACTTC
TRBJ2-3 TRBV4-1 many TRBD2 CASSPLAGVRTDTQYF TGCGCCAGCAGCCCGTTAGCGGGAGTGCGTACAGATACGCAGTATTTT
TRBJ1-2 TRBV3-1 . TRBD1 CASSQVQGMGGYTF TGTGCCAGCAGCCAAGTACAGGGGATGGGTGGCTACACCTTC
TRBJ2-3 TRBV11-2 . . CASNPWIAFKGSDTQYF TGTGCCAGCAACCCCTGGATAGCCTTCAAGGGTTCGGATACGCAGTATTTT
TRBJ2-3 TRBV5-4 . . CASSFDPGRGSTDTQYF TGTGCCAGCAGCTTCGACCCGGGGAGAGGCAGCACAGATACGCAGTATTTT
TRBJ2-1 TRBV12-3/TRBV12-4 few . CASSLVASRWQFF TGTGCCAGCAGTTTAGTGGCCTCTCGATGGCAGTTCTTC
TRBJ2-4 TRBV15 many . CATRRDLGNIQYF TGTGCCACCCGTCGGGACCTCGGGAACATTCAGTACTTC
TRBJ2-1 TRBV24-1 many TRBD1 CATSDLAGQGGNEQFF TGTGCCACCAGTGATTTGGCGGGACAGGGTGGCAATGAGCAGTTCTTC
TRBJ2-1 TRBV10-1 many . CASSWDRSSYNEQFF TGCGCCAGCAGTTGGGACCGAAGCTCCTACAATGAGCAGTTCTTC
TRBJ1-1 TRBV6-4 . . CASRPSDGMNTEAFF TGTGCCAGCAGACCGTCGGACGGCATGAACACTGAAGCTTTCTTT
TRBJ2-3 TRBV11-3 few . CASSFPEERTTDTQYF TGTGCCAGCAGCTTCCCTGAGGAGCGAACCACAGATACGCAGTATTTT
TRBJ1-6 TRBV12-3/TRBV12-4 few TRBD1 CASSPSTGAVSPLHF TGTGCCAGCAGTCCCTCTACAGGGGCGGTTTCACCCCTCCACTTT
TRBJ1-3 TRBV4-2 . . CASSQVGPTFGSGNTIYF TGTGCCAGCAGCCAAGTCGGTCCAACATTTGGTTCTGGAAACACCATATATTTT
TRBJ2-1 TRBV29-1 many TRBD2 CSVETSGRAGEQFF TGCAGCGTTGAAACCAGCGGGAGGGCCGGTGAGCAGTTCTTC
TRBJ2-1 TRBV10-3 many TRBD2 CAISVMTSGAMDEQFF TGTGCCATCAGCGTCATGACTAGCGGAGCAATGGATGAGCAGTTCTTC
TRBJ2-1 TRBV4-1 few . CASSQGGKAHNEQFF TGCGCCAGCAGCCAAGGGGGGAAGGCCCACAATGAGCAGTTCTTC
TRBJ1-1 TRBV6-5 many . CASSARGSTEAFF TGTGCCAGCAGCGCACGGGGATCCACTGAAGCTTTCTTT
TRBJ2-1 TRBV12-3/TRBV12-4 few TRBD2 CASSPQRAGAYNEQFF TGTGCCAGCAGCCCCCAGAGGGCGGGGGCCTACAATGAGCAGTTCTTC
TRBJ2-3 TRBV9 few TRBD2 CASSVGLAGVIDTQYF TGTGCCAGCAGCGTAGGGCTAGCGGGAGTCATAGATACGCAGTATTTT
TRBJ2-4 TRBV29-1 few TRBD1 CSVAPYGVTGEPNIQYF TGCAGCGTCGCCCCTTATGGGGTGACAGGGGAACCAAACATTCAGTACTTC
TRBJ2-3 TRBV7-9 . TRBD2 CASSWTSGPSTDTQYF TGTGCCAGCAGCTGGACTAGCGGACCTAGCACAGATACGCAGTATTTT
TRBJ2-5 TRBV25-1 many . CASSESEGVQVWGETQYF TGTGCCAGCAGTGAATCTGAGGGAGTTCAAGTTTGGGGAGAGACCCAGTACTTC
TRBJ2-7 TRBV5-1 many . CASSWDGAYEQYF TGCGCCAGCAGCTGGGACGGGGCCTACGAGCAGTACTTC
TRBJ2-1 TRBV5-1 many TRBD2 CASSHAASGPPNEQFF TGCGCCAGCAGCCACGCGGCTAGCGGGCCCCCTAATGAGCAGTTCTTC
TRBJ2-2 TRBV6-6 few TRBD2 CASSNSISGSGTGELFF TGTGCCAGCAGTAACAGTATTAGCGGGAGCGGGACCGGGGAGCTGTTTTTT
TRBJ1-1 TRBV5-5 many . CASSFWTATDTEAFF TGTGCCAGCAGCTTCTGGACAGCGACTGACACTGAAGCTTTCTTT
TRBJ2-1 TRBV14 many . CASSQGGLNEQFF TGTGCCAGCAGCCAAGGGGGCCTCAATGAGCAGTTCTTC
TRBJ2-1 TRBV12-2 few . CASRFRGLVDNEQFF TGTGCAAGTCGCTTTAGGGGACTAGTTGACAATGAGCAGTTCTTC
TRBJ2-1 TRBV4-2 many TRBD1 CASSQVFGDSYNEQFF TGTGCCAGCAGCCAAGTGTTTGGGGACAGTTACAATGAGCAGTTCTTC
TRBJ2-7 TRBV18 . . CASSPPGALTYEQYF TGTGCCAGCTCACCACCTGGGGCCCTAACCTACGAGCAGTACTTC
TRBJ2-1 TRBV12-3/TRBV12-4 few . CASSLRGGVVNEQFF TGTGCCAGCAGTTTACGGGGAGGAGTGGTCAATGAGCAGTTCTTC
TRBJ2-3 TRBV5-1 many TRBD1 CASSLQGGVTDTQYF TGCGCCAGCAGCCTACAGGGGGGTGTCACAGATACGCAGTATTTT